The clone carrying this TCR beta chain was recorded at least ten times. As yet, its antigen is unknown. The junction had 13 bases not matched to a gene; V was cut back by 7 bases and J by 6 bases. The CDR3 is 17 residues long. CDR1 SNHLY and CDR2 FYNNEI come from the germline V gene. The data derive from a study of T cell repertoires in cytomegalovirus infection. The wider study: Public TCR beta signatures provided an indication of both CMV infection and a matching HLA type. Study-level results: Of the TCR beta families, the public ones yielded a cumulative frequency that identified carriers of CMV plus the relevant HLA. Clonotype analysis showed dominance of the ex vivo response by HLA-C-restricted CMV-specific TCR beta clonotypes.

TCRdb independently ran MiXCR on the reads; one entry per CDR3 protein. There are some 350,000 distinct CDR3 sequences in the sample; 18% occur only once, and around 10% lies in the top ten. V and J are TRBV2 and TRBJ2-7; 15 bases are shared with TRBD2. This clonotype was obtained from a human donor in good health (CMV status not recorded). Some clones in this sample may be carry-over from other donors' samples. Sequencing was performed on PBMCs. In DNA form, the CDR3 reads TGTGCCAGCACCCTCGGAGGACTAGCGGGAGGGCCCGCCGAGCAGTACTTC. It yields the protein CASTLGGLAGGPAEQYF.